Following are 16 T cell receptor beta chains from one sample sequenced in a study of breast tumors, draining lymph nodes, adjacent tissues. TCRdb itself ran the multiplex PCR reads through MiXCR, one entry per CDR3 protein. The table has over 200,000 distinct CDR3 sequences, around 35% seen once. The lymph nodes were axillary draining lymph nodes from breast cancer patients. Sequencing was done on a sample of axillary lymph node tissue. These receptors all come from a female donor with breast cancer. Some clones in this sample may be carry-over from other donors' samples.

The V gene is TRBV15, the J gene TRBJ1-5; possibly TRBD1 for D (6 bases). Deletions cut 0 bases from V and 6 bases from J, with 9 bases between. This CDR3 comprises 14 residues. Germline V gene sequence: CDR1 LNHNV, CDR2 YYDKDF (reference sequence). CDR3 sequence: CATSREGGAQPQHF. Here the CDR3 DNA reads TGTGCCACCAGCAGAGAAGGGGGGGCTCAGCCCCAGCATTTT.

This clonotype was seen repeatedly, ten times or more. The V and J genes are TRBV20-1 and TRBJ1-6; 8 positions agree with TRBD1. Per the germline V gene, CDR1 is DFQATT and CDR2 is SNEGSKA (reference sequence). The J segment lost 6 bases and the V segment lost 5 bases, leaving 6 bases of the junction unmatched. This CDR3 has 14 residues. As DNA, the CDR3 is TGCAGTGCTTCAGACGGACAGGGTAATTCACCCCTCCACTTT. Translation gives CSASDGQGNSPLHF.

This clonotype appeared many times. A much larger clone lies a single base off, so this may be a read error. The J gene is TRBJ1-2, the V gene TRBV10-3; D not certain. The germline CDR1 and CDR2 sequences are ENHRY and SYGVKD. The CDR3 consists of 15 residues. The CDR3 DNA follows: TGTGCCACCAGTGGGTTAGACGGACTTAACTATGGCTACACCTTC. Encoded protein: CATSGLDGLNYGYTF.

This chain uses TRBV6-1 with TRBJ1-3; D is unresolved. The germline V gene encodes CDR1 MNHNS and CDR2 SASEGT. The CDR3 extends over 16 amino acids. The V and J ends lost 2 bases and 0 bases respectively, with 11 bases between them. The CDR3 sequence is CASSETYINSGNTIYF. The CDR3 DNA reads as TGTGCCAGCAGTGAAACGTACATTAACTCTGGAAACACCATATATTTT.

A remark on this clonotype: Sequence at one end of the junction differs from germline and may be a read error. The chain links TRBV6-6 to TRBJ2-3; TRBD2 matches at 16 bases. The CDR3 covers 17 residues. CDR1 MNHNY and CDR2 SVGAGI come from the germline V gene (reference sequence). The CDR3 spells CASSGGLAGGITDTQYF. The CDR3 nucleotides read TGCGCCAGCAGTGGGGGACTAGCGGGAGGGATCACAGATACGCAGTATTTT.

This chain links TRBV20-1 with TRBJ2-3; 8 positions match TRBD1. The CDR3 extends over 14 amino acids. Germline trimming cut 5 bases from V and 3 bases from J; bases unmatched to any gene: 7. Germline-derived CDR1 and CDR2 are DFQATT and SNEGSKA (reference sequence). The CDR3 spells CSASRGLGTDTQYF. Written as DNA, the CDR3 is TGCAGTGCTTCCAGGGGGCTTGGTACAGATACGCAGTATTTT.

This clonotype was seen just once. This may stem from a read error, because a much larger clone lies one nucleotide away. The chain has TRBV6-5 and TRBJ1-2; D not certain. There are 12 residues in the CDR3. Germline values: CDR1 MNHEY, CDR2 SVGAGI. CDR3 DNA: TGTGCCAGCTGCAGGAAGCGGGGAGGCTACATCTTC. This codes for CASCRKRGGYIF.

This clonotype was detected many times. The rearrangement joins TRBV19 to TRBJ2-1; D is unclear. Trimming took off 5 bases at V and 5 bases at J, with 19 bases between the two ends. The CDR3 runs 16 residues. Germline V lookup: CDR1 LNHDA, CDR2 SQIVND (reference sequence). The CDR3 bases are TGTGCCAGTAGTGCATATGGATTACCCTTGAACAATGAGCAGTTCTTC. Amino acids: CASSAYGLPLNNEQFF.

This clonotype has a handful of counts. This chain joins TRBV6-6 and TRBJ1-4; D is uncertain. Germline values: CDR1 MNHNY, CDR2 SVGAGI (reference sequence). V shed 5 bases and J shed 5 bases, with 15 bases lying between them. The CDR3 runs 15 residues. The CDR3 reads CASSAPPPRNEKLFF. The CDR3 DNA reads TGTGCCAGCAGTGCGCCACCGCCCCGGAATGAAAAACTGTTTTTT.

This clonotype was seen many times. This sequence joins TRBV6-5 and TRBJ2-5, with a possible D match to TRBD2 (6 bases). CDR1 and CDR2 from the germline V gene are MNHEY and SVGAGI. V was clipped by 6 bases and J by 6 bases, with 26 bases between them. The CDR3 spans 17 residues. CDR3 in DNA: TGTGCCAGCAGACCCGAGGGACTTAGCGTAGGGGCGAAGACCCAGTACTTC. Its protein is CASRPEGLSVGAKTQYF.

Many counts were recorded for this clonotype. The rearrangement uses TRBV11-3 and TRBJ1-5, with D tentatively TRBD1 (5 bases). Germline V gives CDR1 SGHNT, CDR2 YENEEA. This CDR3 has 15 residues. Trimming removed 2 bases at V and 5 bases at J, with 13 bases between. DNA of the CDR3: TGTGCCAGCAGCTTAAATGGTGGGGGGGATCAGCCCCAGCATTTT. Translation gives CASSLNGGGDQPQHF.

This clonotype was recorded many times. The CDR3: CASSALDFSDNEQFF. The CDR3 DNA reads TGTGCCAGCAGCGCGCTGGACTTTTCAGACAATGAGCAGTTCTTC. V gene TRBV7-2 combines with J gene TRBJ2-1, with D possibly matching TRBD2 (5 bases). V lost 5 bases and J 5 bases, leaving 16 bases between the germline ends. The CDR3 extends over 15 amino acids. Germline CDR1 is SGHTA and CDR2 is FQGNSA.

This clonotype was counted ten times or more. The rearrangement joins TRBV29-1 to TRBJ1-2; TRBD1 matches at 11 bases. The CDR3 is 16 residues long. Losses at the gene ends were 6 bases for V and 4 bases for J; bases not matched to a gene: 13. CDR1 and CDR2 from the germline V gene are SQVTM and ANQGSEA. CDR3 residues: CSVPMAPGTGGYGYTF. CDR3 DNA: TGCAGCGTCCCCATGGCCCCCGGGACAGGGGGCTATGGCTACACCTTC.

The J gene is TRBJ1-5, the V gene TRBV19; D unclear. Germline V gives CDR1 LNHDA, CDR2 SQIVND (reference sequence). The CDR3 consists of 13 residues. Trimming shortened V by 5 bases and J by 4 bases, and 9 bases separated the two germline ends. CDR3 nucleotide sequence: TGTGCCAGTAGTGCGGGTCTGAATCAGCCCCAGCATTTT. Protein sequence: CASSAGLNQPQHF.

This clonotype was counted at least ten times. V and J are TRBV2 and TRBJ1-3; D ambiguous. The CDR3 has 14 residues. V was pared by 2 bases and J by 2 bases, with 7 bases between. The germline CDR1 and CDR2 sequences are SNHLY and FYNNEI. The CDR3 reads CASSESGTGNTIYF. The CDR3 bases are TGTGCCAGCAGTGAATCGGGGACTGGAAACACCATATATTTT.

The CDR3 DNA reads as TGTGCCAGCAGCAAAGAAAACAGGGGGCGCGGTTTTGGGGAGCTGTTTTTT. This translates into CASSKENRGRGFGELFF. The V gene is TRBV7-2, the J gene TRBJ2-2; 9 bases agree with TRBD1. The V segment lost 5 bases and the J segment 8 bases; nucleotides outside the gene matches: 15. The CDR3 loop spans 17 amino acids. The germline gives CDR1 SGHTA, CDR2 FQGNSA.